This T cell receptor (beta chain) was obtained from a study of T cell changes during pregnancy in multiple sclerosis. Clones were sequenced by immunoSEQ multiplex PCR, and TCRdb holds only the in-frame ones, with some missing. The table shows around 67,000 clones, with around 90% occurring only once. This CDR3 comprises 16 residues. Trimming cost V 5 bases and J 1 base, with 14 bases left between them. From germline, CDR1 is SGHVS and CDR2 FQNEAQ. The chain uses TRBV7-8 and TRBJ2-2, with D possibly TRBD2 on 5 matching bases. This TCR was recovered from a female donor in good health, enrolled as a control in a pregnancy study. The sequences come from peripheral blood, collected after pregnancy. The CDR3 sequence is CASSPEGGLNTGELFF. The CDR3 nucleotides read TGTGCCAGCAGCCCCGAGGGCGGGCTGAACACCGGGGAGCTGTTTTTT.